This T cell receptor beta chain was found in a study of T cell responses to AZD1222 COVID-19 vaccine. The study, taken as a whole, reports: At baseline, just six or seven AZD1222 recipients tested seropositive. Elevations in Spike-specific TCR breadth and depth followed administration of two AZD1222 doses. Spike as a whole was targeted by vaccine-associated CD4 TCRs, dominant at 160-218 and 743-854.

Comment on this clone: Its antigen is undetermined.

The method was immunoSEQ multiplex PCR; TCRdb's version includes in-frame clones alone and lacks a portion of them. Of about 140,000 clones listed, about nine tenths are singletons. The germline V gene encodes CDR1 MRHNA and CDR2 SNTAGT. V lost 7 bases to trimming and J lost 1 base, with 12 bases between them. The CDR3 is made up of 14 amino acids. The material sequenced was peripheral blood, taken on day 0 of AZD1222 vaccination. The chain couples TRBV6-4 to TRBJ2-3; no clear D gene. This TCR was sampled from an adult in good health. CDR3 amino acids: CASTVSVGTDTQYF. The DNA of the CDR3 is TGTGCCAGCACTGTCTCGGTCGGCACAGATACGCAGTATTTT.